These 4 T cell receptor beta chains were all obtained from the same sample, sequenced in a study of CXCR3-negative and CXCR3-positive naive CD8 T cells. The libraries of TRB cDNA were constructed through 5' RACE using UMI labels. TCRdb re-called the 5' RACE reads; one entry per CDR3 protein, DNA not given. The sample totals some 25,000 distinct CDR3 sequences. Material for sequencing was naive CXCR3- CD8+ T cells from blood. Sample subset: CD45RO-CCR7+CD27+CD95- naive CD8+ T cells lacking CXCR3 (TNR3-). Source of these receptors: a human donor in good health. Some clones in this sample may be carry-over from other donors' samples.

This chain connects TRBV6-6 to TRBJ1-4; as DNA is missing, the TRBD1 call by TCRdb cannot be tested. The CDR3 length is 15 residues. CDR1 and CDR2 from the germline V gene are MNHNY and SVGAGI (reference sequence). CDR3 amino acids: CASSYTSRMDEKLFF.

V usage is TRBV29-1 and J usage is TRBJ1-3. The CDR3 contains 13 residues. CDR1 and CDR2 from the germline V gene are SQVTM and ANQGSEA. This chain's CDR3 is CSVEGDSGNTIYF. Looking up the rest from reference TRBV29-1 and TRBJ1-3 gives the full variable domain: SAVISQKPSRDICQRGTSLTIQCQVDSQVTMMFWYRQQPGQSLTLIATANQGSEATYESGFVIDKFPISRPNLTFSTLTVSNMSPEDSSIYLCSVEGDSGNTIYFGEGSWLTVV.

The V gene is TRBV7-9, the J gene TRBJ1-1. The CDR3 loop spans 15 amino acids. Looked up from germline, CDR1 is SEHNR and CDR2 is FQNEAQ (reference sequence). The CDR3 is CASSFAVGMNTEAFF.

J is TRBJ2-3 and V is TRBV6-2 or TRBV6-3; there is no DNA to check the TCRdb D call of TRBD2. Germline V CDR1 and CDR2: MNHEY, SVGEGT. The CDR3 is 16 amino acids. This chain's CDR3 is CASSRPLAGDTDTQYF.